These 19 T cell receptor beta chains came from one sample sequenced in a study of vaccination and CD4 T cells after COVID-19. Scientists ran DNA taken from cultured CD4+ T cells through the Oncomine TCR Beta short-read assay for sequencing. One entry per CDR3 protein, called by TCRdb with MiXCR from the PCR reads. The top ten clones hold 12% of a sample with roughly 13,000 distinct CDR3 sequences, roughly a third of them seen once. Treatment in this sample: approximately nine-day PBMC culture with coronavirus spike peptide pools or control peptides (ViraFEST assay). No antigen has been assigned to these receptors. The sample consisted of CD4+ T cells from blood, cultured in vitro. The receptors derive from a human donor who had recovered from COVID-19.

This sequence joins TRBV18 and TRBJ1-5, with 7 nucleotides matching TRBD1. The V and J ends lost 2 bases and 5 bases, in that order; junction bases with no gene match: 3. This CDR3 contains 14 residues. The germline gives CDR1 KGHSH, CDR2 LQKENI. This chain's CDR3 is CASSPGTDDQPQHF. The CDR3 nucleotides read TGTGCCAGCTCACCAGGGACAGATGATCAGCCCCAGCATTTT.

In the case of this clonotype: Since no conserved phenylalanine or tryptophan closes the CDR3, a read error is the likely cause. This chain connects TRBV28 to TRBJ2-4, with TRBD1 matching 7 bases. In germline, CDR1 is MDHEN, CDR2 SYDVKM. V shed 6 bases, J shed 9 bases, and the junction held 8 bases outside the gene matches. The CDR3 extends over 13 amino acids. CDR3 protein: CASSTLDRVIQYL. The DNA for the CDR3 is TGTGCCAGCAGCACACTTGACAGGGTCATTCAGTACCTC.

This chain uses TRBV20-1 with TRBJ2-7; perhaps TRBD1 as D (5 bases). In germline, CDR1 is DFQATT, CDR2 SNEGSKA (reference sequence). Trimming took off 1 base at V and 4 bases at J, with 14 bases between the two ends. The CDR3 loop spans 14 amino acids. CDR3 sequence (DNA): TGCAGTGCTAGAGGGACAAGAGCGACTTACGAGCAGTACTTC. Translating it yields CSARGTRATYEQYF.

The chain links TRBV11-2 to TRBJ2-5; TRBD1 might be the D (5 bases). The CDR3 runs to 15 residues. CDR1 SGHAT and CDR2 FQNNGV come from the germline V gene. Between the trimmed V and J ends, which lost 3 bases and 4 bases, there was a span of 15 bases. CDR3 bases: TGTGCCAGCAGCTTGCAGGGTACGGTATCAGAGACCCAGTACTTC. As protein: CASSLQGTVSETQYF.

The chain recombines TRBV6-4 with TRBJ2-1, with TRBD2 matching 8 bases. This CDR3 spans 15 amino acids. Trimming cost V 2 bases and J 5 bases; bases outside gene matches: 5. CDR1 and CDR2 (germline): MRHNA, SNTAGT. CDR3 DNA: TGTGCCAGCAGTGACGGTCTAGCGGGTCACAATGAGCAGTTCTTC. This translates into CASSDGLAGHNEQFF.

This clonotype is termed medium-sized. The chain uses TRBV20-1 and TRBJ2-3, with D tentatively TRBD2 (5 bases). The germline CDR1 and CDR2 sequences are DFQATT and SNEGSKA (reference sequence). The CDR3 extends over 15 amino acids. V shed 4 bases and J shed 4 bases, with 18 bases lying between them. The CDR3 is CSAIVGVASSDTQYF. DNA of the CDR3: TGCAGTGCTATCGTCGGGGTAGCGAGTTCAGATACGCAGTATTTT.

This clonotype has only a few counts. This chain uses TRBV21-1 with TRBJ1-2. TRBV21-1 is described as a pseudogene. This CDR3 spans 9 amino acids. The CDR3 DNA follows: TGTGCCAGGCGCAGTGGCTACACCTTC. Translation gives CARRSGYTF.

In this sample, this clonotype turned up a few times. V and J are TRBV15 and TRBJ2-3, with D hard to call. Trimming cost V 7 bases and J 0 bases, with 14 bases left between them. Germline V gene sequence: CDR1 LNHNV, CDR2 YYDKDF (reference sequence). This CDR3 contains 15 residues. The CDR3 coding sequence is TGTGCCACCACAAGCTGGGGTACTAGCACAGATACGCAGTATTTT. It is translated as CATTSWGTSTDTQYF.

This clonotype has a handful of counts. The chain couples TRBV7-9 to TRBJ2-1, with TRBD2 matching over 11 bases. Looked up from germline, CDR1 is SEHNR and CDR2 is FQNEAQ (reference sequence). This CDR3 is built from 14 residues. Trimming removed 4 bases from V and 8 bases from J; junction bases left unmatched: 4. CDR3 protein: CASSSTSGSYEQFF. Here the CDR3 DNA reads TGTGCCAGCAGCTCCACTAGCGGGAGCTATGAGCAGTTCTTC. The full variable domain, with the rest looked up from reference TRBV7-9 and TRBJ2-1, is DTGVSQNPRHKITKRGQNVTFRCDPISEHNRLYWYRQTLGQGPEFLTYFQNEAQLEKSRLLSDRFSAERPKGSFSTLEIQRTEQGDSAMYLCASSSTSGSYEQFFGPGTRLTVL.

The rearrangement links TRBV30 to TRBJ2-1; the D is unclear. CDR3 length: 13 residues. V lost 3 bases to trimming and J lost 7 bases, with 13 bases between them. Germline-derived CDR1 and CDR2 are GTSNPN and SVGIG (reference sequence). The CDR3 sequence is CAWRGLVVNEQFF. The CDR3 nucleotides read TGTGCCTGGAGGGGGTTAGTAGTGAATGAGCAGTTCTTC.

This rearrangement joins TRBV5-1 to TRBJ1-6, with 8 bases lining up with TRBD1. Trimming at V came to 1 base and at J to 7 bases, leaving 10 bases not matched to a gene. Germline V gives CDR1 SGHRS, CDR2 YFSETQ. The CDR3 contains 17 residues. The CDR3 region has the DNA TGCGCCAGCAGCTTGAGATACGGGACAGGACCAAATTCACCCCTCCACTTT. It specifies CASSLRYGTGPNSPLHF.

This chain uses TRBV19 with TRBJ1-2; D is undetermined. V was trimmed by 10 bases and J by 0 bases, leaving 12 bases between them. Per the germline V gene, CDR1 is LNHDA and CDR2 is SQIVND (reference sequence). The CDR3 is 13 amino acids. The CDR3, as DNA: TGTGCCACCTGGTCGGATTCTAACTATGGCTACACCTTC. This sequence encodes CATWSDSNYGYTF.

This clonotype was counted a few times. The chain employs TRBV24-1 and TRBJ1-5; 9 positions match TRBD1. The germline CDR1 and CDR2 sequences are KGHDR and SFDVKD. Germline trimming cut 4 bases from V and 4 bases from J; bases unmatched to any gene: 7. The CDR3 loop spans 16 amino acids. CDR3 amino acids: CATSEAGTGTNQPQHF. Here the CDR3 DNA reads TGTGCCACCAGTGAGGCCGGGACAGGGACGAATCAGCCCCAGCATTTT.

Here the CDR3 reads CASSLSGLADTQYF. CDR3 sequence (DNA): TGTGCCAGCAGCTTGAGCGGGCTTGCAGATACGCAGTATTTT. The chain carries TRBV11-3 and TRBJ2-3; maybe TRBD2 (6 bases). V lost 3 bases and J 4 bases, leaving 11 bases between the germline ends. From germline, CDR1 is SGHNT and CDR2 YENEEA. This CDR3 is built from 14 residues.

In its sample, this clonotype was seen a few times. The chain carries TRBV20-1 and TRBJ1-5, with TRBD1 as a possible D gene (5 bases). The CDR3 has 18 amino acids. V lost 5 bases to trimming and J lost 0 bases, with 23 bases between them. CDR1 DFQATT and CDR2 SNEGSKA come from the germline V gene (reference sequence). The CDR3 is CSAPFPLRDVNSNQPQHF. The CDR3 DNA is TGCAGTGCTCCATTCCCCCTCCGGGACGTCAATAGCAATCAGCCCCAGCATTTT.

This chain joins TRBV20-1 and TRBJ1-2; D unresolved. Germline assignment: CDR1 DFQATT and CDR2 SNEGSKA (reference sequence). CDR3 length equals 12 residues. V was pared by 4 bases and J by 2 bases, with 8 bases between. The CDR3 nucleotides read TGCAGTGCTACCGACAAGAACTATGGCTACACCTTC. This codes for CSATDKNYGYTF.

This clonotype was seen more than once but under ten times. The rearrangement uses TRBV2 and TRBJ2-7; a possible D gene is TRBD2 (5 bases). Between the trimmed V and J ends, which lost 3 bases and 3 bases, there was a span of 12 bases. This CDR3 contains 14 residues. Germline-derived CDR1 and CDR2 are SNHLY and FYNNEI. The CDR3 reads CASSDLASNYEQYF. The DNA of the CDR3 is TGTGCCAGCAGTGACCTAGCTTCAAACTACGAGCAGTACTTC. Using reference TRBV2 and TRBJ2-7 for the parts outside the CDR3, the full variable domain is EPEVTQTPSHQVTQMGQEVILRCVPISNHLYFYWYRQILGQKVEFLVSFYNNEISEKSEIFDDQFSVERPDGSNFTLKIRSTKLEDSAMYFCASSDLASNYEQYFGPGTRLTVT.

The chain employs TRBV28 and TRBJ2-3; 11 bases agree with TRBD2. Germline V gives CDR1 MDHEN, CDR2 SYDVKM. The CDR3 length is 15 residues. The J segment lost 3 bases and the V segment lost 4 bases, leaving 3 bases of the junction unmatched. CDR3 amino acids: CASSWGLADTDTQYF. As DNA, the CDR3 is TGTGCCAGCAGTTGGGGACTAGCGGATACAGATACGCAGTATTTT.

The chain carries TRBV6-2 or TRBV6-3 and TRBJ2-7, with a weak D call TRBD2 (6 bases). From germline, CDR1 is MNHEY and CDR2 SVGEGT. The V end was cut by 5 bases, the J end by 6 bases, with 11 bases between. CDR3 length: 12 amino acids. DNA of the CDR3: TGTGCCAGCAGTGCTCTAGCGCCCGAGCAGTACTTC. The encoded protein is CASSALAPEQYF.